The rows below give T cell receptor beta chains drawn from one sample of a study of CD8 T cells in ankylosing spondylitis. TCRdb analysed the 5' RACE reads with MiXCR anew, one entry per CDR3 protein. Of approximately 220,000 distinct CDR3 sequences in the sample, roughly 25% are singletons; the top ten hold under 7%. Sequencing was performed on blood, either unsorted or a sorted T cell fraction (not recorded which). Receptors were obtained from a male donor with ankylosing spondylitis or in good health (not recorded which). CDR3s include the opening cysteine and the closing phenylalanine or tryptophan.

V: TRBV5-1
CDR3: CASSTGLAGVGELFF

V: TRBV15
CDR3: CATSSLRTKASNQPQHF

V: TRBV12-3/TRBV12-4
CDR3: CASSSPPPDTQYF

V: TRBV12-3/TRBV12-4
CDR3: CASRPRSSGSNEQFF

V: TRBV20-1
CDR3: CSADRGGSGNEQFF

V: TRBV5-5
CDR3: CASRPDRGRGILNTEAFF

V: TRBV20-1
CDR3: CSARIAASFQETQYF

V: TRBV20-1
CDR3: CSARAHGASTDTQYF

V: TRBV9
CDR3: CASSPITRDTQYF

V: TRBV12-3/TRBV12-4
CDR3: CASRPTGAGGYTF

V: TRBV20-1
CDR3: CSAGQGGEKLFF

V: TRBV29-1
CDR3: CSVEGGSLAYNEQFF

V: TRBV20-1
CDR3: CSAGIAGVGNEQFF

V: TRBV20-1
CDR3: CSANRGRETQYF

V: TRBV6-1
CDR3: CAAGLRSSGANVLTF

V: TRBV4-1
CDR3: CASSPSGDRMNTEAFF

V: TRBV20-1
CDR3: CSASSGLAYEQYF

V: TRBV14
CDR3: CASSLPMGPLLYF